The sequence of this TCR beta chain was determined in a study of identical twins. TCRdb re-analysed the 5' RACE reads in MiXCR, keeping a single row per CDR3 protein. The sample has some 440,000 distinct CDR3 sequences; more than 20% are singletons. There are many counts of this clonotype. These same records also appear under a second study, on T cells expressing NK-cell markers.

Sequencing was carried out using CD4+ T cells sorted from blood. This clonotype was obtained from a woman under 30 in good health.

The CDR3 is CASSLFQGSTDTQYF. The CDR3 DNA reads as TGCGCCAGCAGCTTGTTCCAAGGTAGCACAGATACGCAGTATTTT. The chain employs TRBV5-1 and TRBJ2-3; D unresolved. The V gene's germline CDR1 is SGHRS and CDR2 YFSETQ. The CDR3 consists of 15 residues. V gave up 1 base and J gave up 0 bases, with 9 bases separating them.